This T cell receptor beta chain derives from a study of blood T cell repertoires in COVID-19. The wider study: Donors in the United States, Italy and Spain gave samples during acute or convalescent COVID-19. In each case, the material was cDNA or gDNA derived from T cells, B-cell-depleted T cells, or PBMCs.

This clone was detected only a few times. V gave up 2 bases and J gave up 4 bases, with 13 bases separating them. The CDR3 loop spans 15 amino acids. Germline V gene lookup returns CDR1 MNHEY and CDR2 SVGEGT. In the study's own analysis: Amplified reference gene primers provided the basis for estimating nucleated cell counts. This table comes from immunoSEQ multiplex PCR, and its TCRdb copy is limited to in-frame clones, with some not included. The V and J calls and clone size come from that table; D and trimming were worked out from the DNA. Among roughly 150,000 clones, roughly 80% were seen once, and the ten largest hold roughly 7.5%.

This sequence originates from a man aged 60 to 69 with acute or convalescent COVID-19. This chain joins TRBV6-2 or TRBV6-3 and TRBJ2-3; perhaps TRBD2 as D (5 bases). Sequenced: peripheral blood. The CDR3: CASSYAEGGPDTQYF. The DNA for the CDR3 is TGTGCCAGCAGTTACGCCGAAGGAGGCCCAGATACGCAGTATTTT.